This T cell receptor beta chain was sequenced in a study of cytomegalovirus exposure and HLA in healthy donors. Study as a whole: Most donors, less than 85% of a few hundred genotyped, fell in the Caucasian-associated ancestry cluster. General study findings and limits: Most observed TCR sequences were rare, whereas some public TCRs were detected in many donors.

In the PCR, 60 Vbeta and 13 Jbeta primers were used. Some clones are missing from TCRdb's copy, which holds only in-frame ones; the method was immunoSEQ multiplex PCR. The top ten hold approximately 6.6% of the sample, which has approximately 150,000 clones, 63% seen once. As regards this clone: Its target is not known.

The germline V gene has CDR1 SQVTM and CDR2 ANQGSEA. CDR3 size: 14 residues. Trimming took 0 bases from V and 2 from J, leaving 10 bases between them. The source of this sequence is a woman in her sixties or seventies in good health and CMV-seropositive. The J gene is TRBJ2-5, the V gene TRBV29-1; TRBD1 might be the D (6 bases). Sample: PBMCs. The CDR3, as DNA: TGCAGCGTTGAAGATCCCGACAGGCAAGAGACCCAGTACTTC. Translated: CSVEDPDRQETQYF.